Presented here are 15 T cell receptor beta chains from one specimen sequenced in a study of T cell responses to AZD1222 COVID-19 vaccine. Clones were read by immunoSEQ multiplex PCR, and TCRdb kept only the in-frame ones, dropping some. This table has 150,000 to 200,000 clones, 88% appearing once. The sample here was peripheral blood, taken 28 days after the second AZD1222 dose. These receptors all stem from an adult who received the AZD1222 COVID-19 vaccine.

This clone was recorded a few times. The V and J genes are TRBV30 and TRBJ2-2, with a tentative D call TRBD1 (6 bases). The germline CDR1 and CDR2 sequences are GTSNPN and SVGIG (reference sequence). Trimming pared 0 bases from V and 3 bases from J, leaving 11 bases between. CDR3 length: 15 residues. In DNA, the CDR3 is TGTGCCTGGAGTGTAGGGGGATTAGACACCGGGGAGCTGTTTTTT. It encodes CAWSVGGLDTGELFF.

The rearrangement uses TRBV7-9 and TRBJ1-3; 7 bases agree with TRBD1. V lost 5 bases, J lost 10 bases, and 11 bases stayed unmatched. This CDR3 spans 14 amino acids. The germline gives CDR1 SEHNR, CDR2 FQNEAQ (reference sequence). CDR3 in amino acids: CASSEGASRTTIYF. Written as DNA, the CDR3 is TGTGCCAGCAGCGAGGGGGCCTCCCGGACAACCATATATTTT.

V gene TRBV18 combines with J gene TRBJ2-2; D tentatively fits TRBD1 or TRBD2 (5 bases each). The CDR3 loop spans 15 amino acids. Trimming removed 2 bases at V and 0 bases at J, with 7 bases between. Germline V gene lookup returns CDR1 KGHSH and CDR2 LQKENI. CDR3 DNA: TGTGCCAGCTCACCAAGGGACGCGAACACCGGGGAGCTGTTTTTT. Its protein product is CASSPRDANTGELFF.

The V call is TRBV7-2, the J call TRBJ2-3; D not certain. CDR3 size: 15 residues. V lost 5 bases, J lost 2 bases, and 14 bases lay in between. The V gene's germline CDR1 is SGHTA and CDR2 FQGNSA. CDR3 bases: TGTGCCAGCAGCAAAGACCGGATTGACACAGATACGCAGTATTTT. This encodes CASSKDRIDTDTQYF.

This sequence joins TRBV9 and TRBJ2-1; the match to TRBD2 covers 8 bases. The CDR3 sequence is 16 residues long. The V gene's germline CDR1 is SGDLS and CDR2 YYNGEE. Trimming at V came to 0 bases and at J to 6 bases, leaving 8 bases not matched to a gene. The chain's CDR3 is CASSVAGGSGSNEQFF. The CDR3 DNA follows: TGTGCCAGCAGCGTAGCTGGCGGGAGCGGGAGCAATGAGCAGTTCTTC.

V and J are TRBV2 and TRBJ2-7, with TRBD1 identical over 8 bases. Germline V CDR1 and CDR2: SNHLY, FYNNEI. This CDR3 has 13 residues. After removal of 11 bases from V and 3 bases from J, the junction contained 9 bases not matched to a gene. Written as DNA, the CDR3 is TGTGCCTCGCAGGTGACAGGGGACTACGAGCAGTACTTC. This codes for CASQVTGDYEQYF.

The V and J genes are TRBV15 and TRBJ2-3, with D possibly TRBD2 on 7 matching bases. The CDR3 is 16 residues long. V was cut by 0 bases and J by 0 bases, with 10 bases left in between. Germline V lookup: CDR1 LNHNV, CDR2 YYDKDF (reference sequence). The CDR3 loop is CATSREGGASTDTQYF. Here the CDR3 DNA reads TGTGCCACCAGCAGAGAGGGGGGGGCGAGCACAGATACGCAGTATTTT.

The V gene is TRBV7-2, the J gene TRBJ2-7, with 9 bases fitting TRBD2. V dropped 4 bases and J dropped 2; count of bases not matched to a gene: 9. Germline CDR1 is SGHTA and CDR2 is FQGNSA. This CDR3 region has 16 residues. CDR3 residues: CASSSGGGRGAYEQYF. CDR3 sequence (DNA): TGTGCCAGCAGCTCAGGTGGCGGGAGGGGGGCCTACGAGCAGTACTTC.

The chain is built from TRBV6-4 and TRBJ2-2; the match to TRBD2 covers 7 bases. Germline V lookup: CDR1 MRHNA, CDR2 SNTAGT. This CDR3 contains 14 residues. V lost 6 bases, J lost 4 bases, and 5 bases stayed unmatched. The CDR3 DNA follows: TGTGCCAGCAGCCCCAGCGGGATCACCGGGGAGCTGTTTTTT. Translation gives CASSPSGITGELFF.

V is TRBV5-1 and J is TRBJ2-4, with TRBD2 matching over 9 bases. Germline V CDR1 and CDR2: SGHRS, YFSETQ. V was clipped by 4 bases and J by 2 bases; unmatched bases: 10. The CDR3 is 17 residues long. This chain's CDR3 is CASSPPLAGDTKNIQYF. The CDR3 DNA reads as TGCGCCAGCAGCCCTCCATTAGCGGGAGATACCAAAAACATTCAGTACTTC.

The rearrangement links TRBV6-2 or TRBV6-3 to TRBJ2-7, with a weak D call TRBD2 (5 bases). V dropped 2 bases and J dropped 3 bases, with 11 bases sitting between them. Germline-derived CDR1 and CDR2 are MNHEY and SVGEGT. The CDR3 sequence is 14 residues long. The CDR3 spells CASSYTGINYEQYF. DNA for the CDR3: TGTGCCAGCAGTTACACGGGGATTAACTACGAGCAGTACTTC.

This clone was observed a few times. This CDR3 is CASKQGPSYEQYF. The CDR3 DNA follows: TGTGCCAGCAAGCAGGGGCCCTCCTACGAGCAGTACTTC. The chain has TRBV6-5 and TRBJ2-7; the D gene is possibly TRBD1 (6 bases). Germline V gene lookup returns CDR1 MNHEY and CDR2 SVGAGI. The V end lost 7 bases, the J end lost 0 bases, and 10 bases lay between the germline ends. The CDR3 length is 13 residues.

This clone was recorded a few times. The same CDR3 arises from other DNA sequences in this sample as well. The rearrangement joins TRBV7-2 to TRBJ2-1; TRBD2 matches 14 bases. V was pared by 6 bases and J by 3 bases, with 10 bases of the junction left unmatched. The CDR3 is 18 amino acids. Germline-derived CDR1 and CDR2 are SGHTA and FQGNSA. The CDR3 spells CASSLEGTSGRFYNEQFF. CDR3 nucleotide sequence: TGTGCCAGCAGTCTAGAGGGGACTAGCGGGAGATTCTACAATGAGCAGTTCTTC. Combining the CDR3 with reference TRBV7-2 and TRBJ2-1 gives the whole variable domain GAGVSQSPSNKVTEKGKDVELRCDPISGHTALYWYRQSLGQGLEFLIYFQGNSAPDKSGLPSDRFSAERTGGSVSTLTIQRTQQEDSAVYLCASSLEGTSGRFYNEQFFGPGTRLTVL.

The rearrangement links TRBV18 to TRBJ2-6; D call uncertain. The CDR3 covers 17 residues. Germline V gene sequence: CDR1 KGHSH, CDR2 LQKENI. V lost 3 bases, J lost 1 base, and 13 bases lay in between. The CDR3 sequence is CASSPFALGSGANVLTF. The DNA for the CDR3 is TGTGCCAGCTCACCGTTTGCATTGGGATCTGGGGCCAACGTCCTGACTTTC.

The chain carries TRBV28 and TRBJ2-5; 7 bases are a match to TRBD2. After removal of 3 bases from V and 5 bases from J, the junction contained 9 bases not matched to a gene. Germline lookup yields CDR1 MDHEN and CDR2 SYDVKM. The CDR3 covers 15 residues. Here the CDR3 DNA reads TGTGCCAGCAGTTTGGGAGGGCCCGTTTTTGAGACCCAGTACTTC. Protein: CASSLGGPVFETQYF. Variable domain in full (rest from reference TRBV28 and TRBJ2-5): DVKVTQSSRYLVKRTGEKVFLECVQDMDHENMFWYRQDPGLGLRLIYFSYDVKMKEKGDIPEGYSVSREKKERFSLILESASTNQTSMYLCASSLGGPVFETQYFGPGTRLLVL.